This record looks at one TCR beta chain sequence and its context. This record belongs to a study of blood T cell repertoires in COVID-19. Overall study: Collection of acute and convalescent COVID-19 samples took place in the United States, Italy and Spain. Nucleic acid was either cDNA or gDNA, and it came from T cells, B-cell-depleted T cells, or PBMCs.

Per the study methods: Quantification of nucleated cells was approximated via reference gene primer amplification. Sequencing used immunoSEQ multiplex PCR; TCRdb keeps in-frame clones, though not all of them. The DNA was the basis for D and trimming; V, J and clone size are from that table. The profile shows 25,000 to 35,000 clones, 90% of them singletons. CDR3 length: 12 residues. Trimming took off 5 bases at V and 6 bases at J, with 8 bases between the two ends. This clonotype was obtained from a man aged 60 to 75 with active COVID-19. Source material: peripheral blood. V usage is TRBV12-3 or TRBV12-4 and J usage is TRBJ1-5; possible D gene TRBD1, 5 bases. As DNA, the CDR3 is TGTGCCAGCAGTCACGACAGTCAGCCCCAGCATTTT. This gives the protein CASSHDSQPQHF.